This T cell receptor (beta chain) was observed in a study of blood T cells in healthy people across ages. This CDR3 spans 16 amino acids. Germline V lookup: CDR1 MNHEY, CDR2 SVGAGI. J gave up 8 bases and V 6 bases, and 14 bases lay outside the gene matches. A second 7 to 11 cycle PCR used barcoded and J-beta primers. A template-switch adaptor that had 12 random nucleotides put a tag on each cDNA molecule. TCRdb processed the 5' RACE reads anew with MiXCR; each CDR3 protein has one entry. The sample contains 1.5 million to 2 million distinct CDR3 sequences, roughly 49% of which appear only once. Sequenced input: blood. The clonotype was recovered from a woman in her thirties or forties in good health. This chain joins TRBV6-5 and TRBJ2-2, with TRBD1 identical over 8 bases. The DNA for the CDR3 is TGTGCCAGCAGCACCCCTAGCACAGGGGGGTTTGGGGAGCTGTTTTTT. This gives the protein CASSTPSTGGFGELFF.